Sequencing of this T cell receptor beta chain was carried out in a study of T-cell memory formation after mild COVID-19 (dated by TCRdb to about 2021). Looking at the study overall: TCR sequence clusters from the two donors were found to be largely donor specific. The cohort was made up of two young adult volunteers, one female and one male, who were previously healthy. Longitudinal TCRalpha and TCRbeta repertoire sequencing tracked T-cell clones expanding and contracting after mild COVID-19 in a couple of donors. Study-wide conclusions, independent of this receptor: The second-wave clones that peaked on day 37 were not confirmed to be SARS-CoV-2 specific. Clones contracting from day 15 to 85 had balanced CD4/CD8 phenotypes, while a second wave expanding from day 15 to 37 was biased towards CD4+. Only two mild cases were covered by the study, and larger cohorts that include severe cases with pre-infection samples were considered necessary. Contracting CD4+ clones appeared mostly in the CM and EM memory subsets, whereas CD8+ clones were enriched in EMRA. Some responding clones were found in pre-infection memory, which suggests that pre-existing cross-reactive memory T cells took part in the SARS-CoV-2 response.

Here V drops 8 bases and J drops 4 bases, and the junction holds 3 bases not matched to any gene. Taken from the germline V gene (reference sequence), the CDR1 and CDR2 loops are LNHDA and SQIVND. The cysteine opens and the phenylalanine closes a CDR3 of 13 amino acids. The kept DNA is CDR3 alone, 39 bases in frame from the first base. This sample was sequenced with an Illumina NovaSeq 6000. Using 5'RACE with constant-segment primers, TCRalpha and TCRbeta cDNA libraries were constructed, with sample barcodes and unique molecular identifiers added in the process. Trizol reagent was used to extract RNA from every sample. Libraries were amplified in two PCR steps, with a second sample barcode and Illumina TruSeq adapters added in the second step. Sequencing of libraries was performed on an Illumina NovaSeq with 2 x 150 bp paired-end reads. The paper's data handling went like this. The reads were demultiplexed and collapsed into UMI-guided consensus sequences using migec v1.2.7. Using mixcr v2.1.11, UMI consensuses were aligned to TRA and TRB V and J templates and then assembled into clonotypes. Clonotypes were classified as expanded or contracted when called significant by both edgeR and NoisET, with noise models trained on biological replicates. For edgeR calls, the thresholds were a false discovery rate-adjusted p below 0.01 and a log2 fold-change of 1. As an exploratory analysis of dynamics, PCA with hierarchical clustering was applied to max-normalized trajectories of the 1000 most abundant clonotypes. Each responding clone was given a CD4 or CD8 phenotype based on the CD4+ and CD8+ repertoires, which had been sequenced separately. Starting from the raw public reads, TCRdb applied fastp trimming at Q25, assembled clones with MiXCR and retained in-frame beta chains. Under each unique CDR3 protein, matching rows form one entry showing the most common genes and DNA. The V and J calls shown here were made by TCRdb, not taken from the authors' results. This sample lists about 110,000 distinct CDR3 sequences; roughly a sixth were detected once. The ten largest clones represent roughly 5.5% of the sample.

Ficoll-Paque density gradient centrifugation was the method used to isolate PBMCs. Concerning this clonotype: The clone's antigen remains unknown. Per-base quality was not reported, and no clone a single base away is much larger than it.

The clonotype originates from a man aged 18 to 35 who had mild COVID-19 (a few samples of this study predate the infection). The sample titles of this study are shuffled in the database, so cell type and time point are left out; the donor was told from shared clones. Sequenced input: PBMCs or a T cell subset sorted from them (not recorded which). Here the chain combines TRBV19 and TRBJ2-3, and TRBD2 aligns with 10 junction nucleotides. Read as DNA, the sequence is TGTGCCAGTCGGACTAGCGGCTCAGATACGCAGTATTTT. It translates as CASRTSGSDTQYF.